This record looks at one T cell receptor (beta chain) sequence and its context. This clonotype was counted ten times or more. It lacks a known antigen. No qualities accompany the bases; no much larger clone lies one base away. This sample was included in a study of T cell repertoires in cytomegalovirus infection (dated by TCRdb to about 2019). Regarding the research as a whole: Donor HLA type was relevant to the analysis, because carriage of CMV infection together with the matching HLA type was indicated by public TCR beta signatures. The paper's findings and limits, for the study overall: The ex vivo response was dominated by HLA-C-restricted CMV-specific TCR beta clonotypes, which also provided the single most frequent clonotype in two of eight donors. In both this cohort and an independent cohort of over 350 donors, the cumulative frequency of public TCR beta family members distinguished carriers of CMV infection plus the relevant HLA type.

Deletion took 4 bases off V and 6 bases off J, with a span of 17 bases between the germline ends. Measured from the cysteine to the phenylalanine, the CDR3 is 14 residues long. The kept DNA is CDR3 alone, 42 bases in frame from the first base. The CDR1 and CDR2 encoded by the germline V gene are SGHRS and YFSETQ. TCRdb shows the sequencer as Illumina HiSeq 1500. TCRdb reprocessing: public reads trimmed at Q25 with fastp, clones called with MiXCR, in-frame beta chains kept. All rows with the same CDR3 protein become a single entry with the most common DNA and genes. Counted in this sample were a few hundred thousand distinct CDR3 sequences; 9.1% of them appeared once. Together, the top ten hold over 12% of the sample.

This sequence was found in a human donor in good health (CMV status not recorded). Some clones in this sample may be carry-over from other donors' samples. Sequencing was performed on PBMCs. The V and J genes are TRBV5-1 and TRBJ2-7; the D gene is perhaps TRBD1 or TRBD2, each of them matching over 5 bases. In nucleotide form, the sequence is TGCGCCAGCAGCCCCGGGACCTCGCGGGCCGAGCAGTACTTC. This translates into CASSPGTSRAEQYF.